The next 18 T cell receptor beta chains were all read from a single sample in a study of T cells in Graves' hyperthyroidism and ophthalmopathy. Template material for amplifying TCR beta CDR3 regions consisted of RNA transcripts. The HTBI primer set served for first-round RT-PCR of the TCR CDR3. MiXCR, applied by TCRdb to the multiplex PCR reads, yields one record per CDR3 protein. The repertoire holds fewer than 600,000 distinct CDR3 sequences, approximately 15% seen once, with less than 20% in the top ten. Input material: blood. These receptors all stem from a woman younger than 30 with Graves' hyperthyroidism.

The V and J genes are TRBV12-3 or TRBV12-4 and TRBJ1-2; tentatively, D is TRBD1 (6 bases). V was trimmed by 4 bases and J by 2 bases, leaving 20 bases between them. This CDR3 has 17 residues. DNA of the CDR3: TGTGCCAGCAGTTCGCAGAAGGGGGGGGTCTCCAACTATGGCTACACCTTC. Translated, it gives CASSSQKGGVSNYGYTF.

This clonotype was observed at least ten times. The genes are TRBV12-3 or TRBV12-4 and TRBJ1-5, with 11 bases fitting TRBD1. Unmatched junction bases numbered 28, after V lost 11 bases and J lost 7 bases. The CDR3 covers 20 residues. The CDR3 nucleotides read TGTGCCGCCACCTCTAAAAGGGCCTGGACAGGGGGCGATCGGAGGCAGCCCCAGCATTTT. Translating gives CAATSKRAWTGGDRRQPQHF.

Comments on this clonotype: A much larger clone lies a single base off, so this may be a read error. The chain is built from TRBV20-1 and TRBJ1-5; TRBD1 matches 9 bases. CDR3 length equals 16 residues. V lost 1 base and J lost 4; bases outside the gene matches: 8. Germline V gives CDR1 DFQATT, CDR2 SNEGSKA (reference sequence). The DNA of the CDR3 is TGCAGTGCTAGAGGGGGACAGGGCCCCTTAAATCAGCCCCAGCATTTT. Protein: CSARGGQGPLNQPQHF.

The chain recombines TRBV28 with TRBJ2-1; 8 bases map to TRBD2. CDR3 length equals 16 residues. Germline V gene data show CDR1 as MDHEN and CDR2 as SYDVKM. V shed 8 bases, J shed 8 bases, and the junction held 17 bases outside the gene matches. The CDR3 loop is CASGVGGARVLDEQFF. CDR3 nucleotides: TGTGCCAGCGGGGTCGGGGGGGCGAGGGTCCTAGATGAGCAGTTCTTC.

Many counts were recorded for this clonotype. This rearrangement joins TRBV12-3 or TRBV12-4 to TRBJ2-3; the match to TRBD2 covers 7 bases. Trimming cost V 8 bases and J 3 bases; bases outside gene matches: 8. This CDR3 is 14 amino acids long. The CDR3 DNA sequence: TGTGCCAGCCAAAGACCCGGGGGGACAGATACGCAGTATTTT. Protein sequence: CASQRPGGTDTQYF.

This sequence joins TRBV5-1 and TRBJ2-1; 10 bases match TRBD2. Germline V gene sequence: CDR1 SGHRS, CDR2 YFSETQ. Trimming took 0 bases from V and 9 from J; bases not matched to a gene: 12. This CDR3 has 17 amino acids. The DNA of the CDR3 is TGCGCCAGCAGCTTGGTTCCGGGGGCTAGCGGGAGTAGTGAGCAGTTCTTC. This translates into CASSLVPGASGSSEQFF.

This clonotype has only a few counts. A much larger clone differs from this one at a single base, so this may be a read error. The V call is TRBV11-3, the J call TRBJ1-4; D may be TRBD1 (5 bases). Germline V gene lookup returns CDR1 SGHNT and CDR2 YENEEA. The CDR3 spans 15 residues. Trimming left V 3 bases short and J 2 bases short, with 10 bases between. CDR3 bases: TGTGCCAGCAGCTTCACCAAGGGGACTAATGAAAAACTGTTTTTT. It encodes CASSFTKGTNEKLFF.

This clonotype was detected ten times or more. The chain is built from TRBV7-8 and TRBJ2-1; D is undetermined. The germline CDR1 and CDR2 sequences are SGHVS and FQNEAQ. V was trimmed by 4 bases and J by 8 bases, leaving 6 bases between them. The CDR3 length is 11 residues. The CDR3 DNA reads as TGTGCCAGCAGCTCCCGACATGAGCAGTTCTTC. It codes for CASSSRHEQFF.

The chain joins TRBV2 to TRBJ2-7, with no clear D. Trimming removed 3 bases from V and 0 bases from J, with 15 bases in between. From germline, CDR1 is SNHLY and CDR2 FYNNEI. The CDR3 loop spans 16 amino acids. Here the CDR3 reads CASSDLHYQSSYEQYF. Written as DNA, the CDR3 is TGTGCCAGCAGTGACCTCCACTACCAGAGCTCCTACGAGCAGTACTTC.

This clonotype was picked up many times. The chain recombines TRBV24-1 with TRBJ2-3; TRBD2 aligns across 9 bases. CDR3 size: 16 residues. Per the germline V gene, CDR1 is KGHDR and CDR2 is SFDVKD. The V gene end was trimmed by 9 bases and the J gene end by 0 bases; junction bases not matched to a gene: 9. The CDR3 DNA sequence: TGTGCCACCGGGTCCGCGGGAGGGACTAGCACAGATACGCAGTATTTT. This sequence encodes CATGSAGGTSTDTQYF.

This clonotype came up many times. This chain links TRBV12-3 or TRBV12-4 with TRBJ1-5; no reliable D call. Trimming took 3 bases from V and 1 from J, leaving 7 bases between them. CDR3 length equals 14 residues. The CDR3 DNA reads as TGTGCCAGCAGTTTGTTGACGAGCAATCAGCCCCAGCATTTT. Residues: CASSLLTSNQPQHF.

This clonotype was detected a few times. The chain has TRBV19 and TRBJ1-6, with D unresolved. The CDR3 totals 12 residues. Looked up from germline, CDR1 is LNHDA and CDR2 is SQIVND (reference sequence). Deletions cut 3 bases from V and 12 bases from J, with 9 bases between. CDR3 DNA sequence: TGTGCCAGTAGTATCCCCGCGGGACCCCTCCACTTT. Translation: CASSIPAGPLHF.

In its sample, this clonotype was seen many times. This chain joins TRBV27 and TRBJ2-2, with D hard to call. CDR1 MNHEY and CDR2 SMNVEV come from the germline V gene (reference sequence). The CDR3 contains 13 residues. V lost 6 bases, J lost 5 bases, and 10 bases lay in between. CDR3 sequence reads: CASSLRGTGELFF. CDR3 nucleotides: TGTGCCAGCAGCTTACGAGGTACCGGGGAGCTGTTTTTT.

This clonotype was seen at least ten times. Here the CDR3 DNA reads TGTGCCAGCAGCCAGGGCCGAAAGAGATCCTACAATGAGCAGTTCTTC. Amino acids: CASSQGRKRSYNEQFF. V usage is TRBV14 and J usage is TRBJ2-1; D is unresolved. The ends were cut back, 3 bases at V and 1 base at J, with 13 bases in the middle. CDR3 length: 16 residues. The germline V gene encodes CDR1 SGHDN and CDR2 FVKESK.

This clonotype was observed many times. The gene calls are TRBV3-1 and TRBJ2-1; no definite D call. V lost 2 bases, J lost 0 bases, and 8 bases lay in between. This CDR3 region has 15 residues. Germline V gene lookup returns CDR1 LGHDT and CDR2 YNNKEL (reference sequence). CDR3 sequence: CASSQPISSYNEQFF. The CDR3 nucleotides read TGTGCCAGCAGCCAACCTATCAGCTCCTACAATGAGCAGTTCTTC.

This clonotype was observed many times. This rearrangement joins TRBV19 to TRBJ2-5, with D possibly TRBD1 on 5 matching bases. CDR1 is LNHDA and CDR2 is SQIVND in the germline V gene (reference sequence). V dropped 6 bases and J dropped 7 bases, with 18 bases sitting between them. This CDR3 region has 14 residues. The CDR3, as DNA: TGTGCCAGTAGCTGGGTCGTTACCCAGGGGACCCAGTACTTC. Amino acid sequence: CASSWVVTQGTQYF.

The rearrangement joins TRBV4-1 to TRBJ1-4, with D tentatively TRBD1 (5 bases). The CDR3 covers 14 residues. The germline gives CDR1 MGHRA, CDR2 YSYEKL. V was pared by 1 base and J by 6 bases, with 9 bases between. The CDR3 here is CASSQGRGDEKLFF. The CDR3 DNA reads TGCGCCAGCAGCCAAGGGAGGGGTGATGAAAAACTGTTTTTT.

This clonotype was detected ten times or more. The chain is built from TRBV24-1 and TRBJ2-3; D perhaps matches TRBD2 (5 bases). CDR1 and CDR2 (germline): KGHDR, SFDVKD. The germline V and J ends were trimmed by 3 bases and 0 bases, with 12 bases remaining between them. The length of the CDR3 is 16 residues. The CDR3 is CATSDRLLSSTDTQYF. DNA for the CDR3: TGTGCCACCAGTGATAGACTACTATCTAGCACAGATACGCAGTATTTT.